The present entry profiles one T cell receptor beta chain with its context. Researchers took RNA transcripts and amplified TCR beta CDR3 regions from them. An initial RT-PCR round employing HTBI primers preceded a second-round multiplex PCR. Each CDR3 protein gets one entry after TCRdb re-called the multiplex PCR reads with MiXCR. The sample shows roughly 600,000 distinct CDR3 sequences, under 40% of them seen only once. This sample is part of a study of Graves' ophthalmopathy and Graves' hyperthyroidism. This CDR3 comprises 16 residues. V gave up 2 bases and J gave up 3 bases; unmatched junction bases: 7. Germline V gives CDR1 DFQATT, CDR2 SNEGSKA (reference sequence).

Source material: peripheral blood or thyroid tissue (not recorded which). The chain carries TRBV20-1 and TRBJ2-1; TRBD2 agrees at 10 bases. The clonotype comes from an adult man with Graves' hyperthyroidism. The CDR3 DNA is TGCAGTGCTAGACTAGCGGGGGTCAAGATCTACAATGAGCAGTTCTTC. Protein: CSARLAGVKIYNEQFF.